The 7 T cell receptor beta chains presented below share a single source sample, sequenced in a study of cytomegalovirus exposure and HLA in healthy donors. PCR involved 60 Vbeta and 13 Jbeta primers. Here immunoSEQ multiplex PCR was the method, and the copy in TCRdb shows in-frame clones only, minus some. The profile shows 110,000 or so clones, roughly 70% of them singletons. The sequencing input was PBMCs. These receptors all stem from a man aged 18 to 29 in good health and CMV-seropositive.

The chain carries TRBV4-1 and TRBJ1-4; D not certain. V was cut by 5 bases and J by 7 bases, with 11 bases left in between. The V gene's germline CDR1 is MGHRA and CDR2 YSYEKL. The CDR3 length is 13 residues. Here the CDR3 reads CASSVSVFEKLFF. Written as DNA, the CDR3 is TGCGCCAGCAGCGTATCGGTCTTTGAAAAACTGTTTTTT.

The V call is TRBV5-1, the J call TRBJ1-1, with a possible D match to TRBD1 (5 bases). Germline CDR1 is SGHRS and CDR2 is YFSETQ. V was pared by 4 bases and J by 3 bases, with 13 bases between. This CDR3 has 14 amino acids. In DNA, the CDR3 is TGCGCCAGCAGCCCGCAGGGTTCAGACACTGAAGCTTTCTTT. Translating gives CASSPQGSDTEAFF. Together with reference TRBV5-1 and TRBJ1-1, the CDR3 gives the full variable domain: KAGVTQTPRYLIKTRGQQVTLSCSPISGHRSVSWYQQTPGQGLQFLFEYFSETQRNKGNFPGRFSGRQFSNSRSEMNVSTLELGDSALYLCASSPQGSDTEAFFGQGTRLTVV.

The chain employs TRBV5-8 and TRBJ1-5; TRBD1 is a possible D gene (6 bases). V was trimmed by 5 bases and J by 5 bases, leaving 20 bases between them. CDR3 length: 16 residues. Germline CDR1 reads SGHTS; CDR2 reads YDEGEE. The CDR3 protein is CASSQGTPGWDQPQHF. The CDR3 coding sequence is TGTGCCAGCAGTCAGGGGACCCCTGGTTGGGATCAGCCCCAGCATTTT.

The CDR3: CASSYELSNYEQYF. The CDR3 DNA reads TGTGCCAGCAGCTATGAACTAAGTAACTACGAGCAGTACTTC. The chain has TRBV7-9 and TRBJ2-7; D not certain. The length of the CDR3 is 14 residues. Per germline, CDR1 SEHNR and CDR2 FQNEAQ (reference sequence). Between the trimmed V and J ends, which lost 4 bases and 3 bases, there was a span of 13 bases.

The chain is built from TRBV2 and TRBJ2-7; TRBD1 might be the D (6 bases). CDR1 SNHLY and CDR2 FYNNEI come from the germline V gene. The CDR3 covers 14 residues. V gave up 3 bases and J gave up 6 bases, with 15 bases separating them. The CDR3 protein is CASSERQVPSEQYF. The CDR3 DNA is TGTGCCAGCAGTGAGAGACAGGTACCCTCCGAGCAGTACTTC.

This clone turned up a few times. The chain links TRBV19 to TRBJ1-1; D uncertain. Per the germline V gene, CDR1 is LNHDA and CDR2 is SQIVND (reference sequence). V was clipped by 8 bases and J by 2 bases, with 6 bases between them. This CDR3 has 11 residues. For the CDR3, the DNA is TGTGCCAGTGGCCAAAACACTGAAGCTTTCTTT. It encodes CASGQNTEAFF.

The J gene is TRBJ1-2, the V gene TRBV13; a possible D gene is TRBD1 (5 bases). This CDR3 is 14 amino acids long. V lost 1 base to trimming and J lost 0 bases, with 6 bases between them. The germline gives CDR1 PRHDT, CDR2 FYEKMQ (reference sequence). The CDR3, as DNA: TGTGCCAGCAGCTTAGAGGGGTCTAACTATGGCTACACCTTC. It translates to CASSLEGSNYGYTF.